The source of this TCR beta chain is a study of type 1 and type 2 diabetes patients. Concerning this clonotype: Its antigen is still unknown.

The PCR template was genomic DNA. Multiplex PCR with 30 forward and 13 reverse primers amplified the TCR beta CDR3. TCRdb analysed the multiplex PCR reads with MiXCR anew, one entry per CDR3 protein. The sample includes fewer than 350,000 distinct CDR3 sequences, over 45% of them seen just once. Findings and caveats of the study: V and J gene usage correlated at roughly 0.97 between type 2 diabetes and control samples.

The source material was peripheral blood mononuclear cells (PBMCs). The sequence derives from a man younger than 30 with type 2 diabetes.

The CDR3 DNA reads as TGTGCCAGCACAGGAGGCCAGGGTCAAGAGACCCAGTACTTC. Its translation is CASTGGQGQETQYF. The chain links TRBV2 to TRBJ2-5; TRBD1 or TRBD2 may be the D gene (5 bases each). From germline, CDR1 is SNHLY and CDR2 FYNNEI. Trimming took 7 bases from V and 2 from J, leaving 14 bases between them. The CDR3 is 14 amino acids.